The clone carrying this TCR beta chain came up once. As yet, its antigen is unknown. Just one base apart from a much larger clone, this may be a read error. The data derive from a study of T cells in Graves' hyperthyroidism and ophthalmopathy. The study's findings and limits: Patients with ophthalmopathy were separated from those with stable hyperthyroidism by a 13 V-J model. In blood, most of the thyroid clonotypes expanded above 0.001 were also present.

The CDR3 runs 14 residues. The V gene lost 1 base and the J gene lost 7 bases, with 10 bases spanning the gap. Per the germline V gene, CDR1 is MNHEY and CDR2 is SVGAGI. Uncontrolled infections, other autoimmune diseases, pregnancy or lactation led to exclusion of patients. Orbital computed tomography and thyroid ultrasound, together with serum TRAb and thyroxine and clinical symptoms, were used for diagnoses. RNA transcripts served as the template for amplifying TCR beta CDR3 regions. When the TCR CDR3 underwent first-round RT-PCR, the HTBI primer set was used. Each CDR3 protein gets one entry after TCRdb re-called the multiplex PCR reads with MiXCR. The table has 450,000 to 700,000 distinct CDR3 sequences, roughly 50% seen once.

This TCR derives from a woman under 30 with Graves' hyperthyroidism. The specimen was peripheral blood or thyroid tissue (not recorded which). The V call is TRBV6-5, the J call TRBJ2-2; no clear D gene. CDR3 nucleotides: TGTGCCAGCAGTTACTTGACGCTAGGCGGGGAGCTGTTTTTT. Protein product: CASSYLTLGGELFF.